This T cell receptor (beta chain) comes out of a study of human thymus T cells (dated by TCRdb to about 2020). Context from the whole study: The study used under 10 infant thymus samples plus four related peripheral blood samples to characterize TCR alpha and beta repertoires. The infant donors were roughly 6 to 244 days old, and the cohort included six or seven males and a couple of females.

Reading the germline V gene (reference sequence) gives CDR1 GTSNPN and CDR2 SVGIG. V is trimmed back by 5 bases and J by 12 bases, and the junction contains 11 bases that no gene match accounts for. Counted from cysteine to phenylalanine, this CDR3 has 14 amino acids. Only the CDR3 portion is preserved as DNA: 42 bases, with reading frame beginning at the first base. The paper as a whole reports these results and caveats: Biased V and J gene segment usage appeared to be present in both thymic and peripheral blood repertoires. On average, thymus samples yielded roughly 800,000 unique TCRB clonotypes, whereas blood samples yielded approximately 84,000. The related research found that thymic TCR repertoires overlapped highly between unrelated individuals.

Comment on this clone: No cognate antigen has been identified for it. No qualities accompany the bases; no much larger clone lies one base away.

TCRB and TCRAD loci were amplified from a standardized quantity of quality-controlled genomic DNA using the immunoSEQ multiplex PCR assay. Amplicons spanned the V(D)J region at a length sufficient to cover the CDR3 and identify V and J genes. The commercial immunoSEQ service was used to sequence amplicons on an Illumina platform. Under the source paper's analysis protocol: Primer bias and sequencing errors were corrected using previously described methods, and TCRAD and TCRB definitions followed the IMGT database. immunoSEQ Analyzer 3.0 and VDJTools were used for repertoire analysis, which covered basic statistics, V/J segment usage, diversity estimates, rarefaction and pairwise overlap. Chao1, ChaoE, Efron-Thisted, Shannon and inverse Simpson indices were used to estimate diversity, which was also estimated on datasets down-sampled to the smallest sample. Repertoire overlap used strict matching of CDR3 nucleotide sequence, V gene and J gene, with Jaccard-based multidimensional scaling clustering. TCRdb limited this immuneACCESS table to in-frame rearrangements with V and J called. A share of clones is missing; checked studies link under half to unresolved V genes, and the rest is unexplained. D and trimming were read from the DNA, whereas the V and J calls and clone size are those reported in that table. The sample has roughly 120,000 clones on record, approximately 96% of them singletons. The top ten constitute 0.02% to 0.03% of the sample.

Thymus tissue was obtained as surgical resects removed during corrective cardiac surgery. Immunologically healthy infants undergoing open corrective cardiac surgery for congenital heart defects in Finland were used as donors. Thymocytes were mechanically released from the tissue and were stored as pellets of 10-30 million cells at -70 degrees C. A QIAsymphony instrument was used to extract genomic DNA from the frozen cell pellets. This sequence was found in a boy under two years old with a congenital heart defect but otherwise immunologically healthy. Input material: thymus tissue. In this chain, TRBV30 is recombined with TRBJ1-6, and TRBD1 matches 9 of the central bases. The CDR3 is CAWAITGGAIPLHF. The DNA sequence is given as TGTGCCTGGGCTATCACAGGGGGCGCGATACCCCTCCACTTT.